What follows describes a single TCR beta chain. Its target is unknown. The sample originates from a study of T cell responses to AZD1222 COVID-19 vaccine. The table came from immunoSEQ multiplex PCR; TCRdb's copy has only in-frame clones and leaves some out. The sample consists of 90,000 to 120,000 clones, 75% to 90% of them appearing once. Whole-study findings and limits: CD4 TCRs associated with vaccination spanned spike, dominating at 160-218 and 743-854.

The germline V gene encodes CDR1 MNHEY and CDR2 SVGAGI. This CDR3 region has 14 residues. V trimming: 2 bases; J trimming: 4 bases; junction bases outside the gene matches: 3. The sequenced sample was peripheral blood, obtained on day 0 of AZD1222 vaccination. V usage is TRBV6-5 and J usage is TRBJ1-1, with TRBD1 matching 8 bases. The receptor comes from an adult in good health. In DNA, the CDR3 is TGTGCCAGCAGTTACGAGACAGGGGTCACTGAAGCTTTCTTT. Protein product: CASSYETGVTEAFF.